This T cell receptor (delta chain) originates from a study of γδ T cells in repeated Plasmodium falciparum infection. With V trimmed by 3 bases and J by 1 base, 35 bases remained unmatched. This CDR3 spans 25 amino acids. Germline values: CDR1 TSWWSYY, CDR2 QGS. Bulk repertoires came from Vgamma9/Vdelta2+ or Vdelta2-negative gammadelta T cells flow-sorted from PBMC. TCRdb redid the clone calls on the multiplex PCR reads with CATT. The repertoire consists of about 48,000 delta-chain clones, with 1.5% to 2% occurring once and the leading ten covering about 8.3%. Overall study results and limits: Vdelta2-negative gammadelta repertoires, largely Vdelta1+, seemingly showed infection-driven waves of new clonal selection. Compared with Australian children, Malian Vdelta2-negative repertoires seemed more clonal, less diverse, less shared.

This clone was seen a few times. Its antigen is currently unknown. TCRdb attributes to this sequence the protein of a much larger clone, which differs from the DNA translation at residue 19; a read error is likely, and the protein displayed is translated from the DNA. The sample taken for sequencing was gamma-delta T cells from blood. V is TRDV1 and J is TRDJ1, with 7 bases identical to TRDD3. This TCR came from a pool of human donors (malaria-infected and uninfected, not separated). The CDR3 reads CALGDSYREHHSGGRDIPCTDKLIF. DNA for the CDR3: TGTGCTCTTGGGGATTCTTACAGGGAGCACCATTCTGGGGGCCGCGACATCCCGTGCACCGATAAACTCATCTTT.